The clone carrying this T cell receptor beta chain was recorded a few times. The target antigen is unknown. Normal lung was taken at the farthest possible site, at least 3 cm from tumour. Method: immunoSEQ multiplex PCR; TCRdb's copy keeps in-frame clones and lacks some. This sample carries roughly 3,500 clones, approximately 67% of them seen once, and the ten largest clones take around 18%. V dropped 2 bases and J dropped 4 bases, with 17 bases sitting between them. The CDR3 contains 16 residues. In germline, CDR1 is MNHEY, CDR2 SMNVEV (reference sequence). The data derive from a study of immune cell composition in non-small cell lung cancer. Study details: Lung adenocarcinoma or squamous carcinoma made up most tumours. Whole-study results and caveats: It was not proven that tumour-reactive clones equal dominant tumour-associated clones. Tumour TCR-beta clonality was not significantly tied to smoking pack-years. In adenocarcinoma, maximal tumour-associated clone frequency tracked TIL tumour reactivity.

The receptor was isolated from a human donor with non-small cell lung cancer. The chain uses TRBV27 and TRBJ1-2, with D maybe TRBD1 (5 bases). Sequenced: non-adjacent lung tissue. The DNA for the CDR3 is TGTGCCAGCAGTTTAGACAGTACCGTGGGATTCTATGGCTACACCTTC. The encoded protein is CASSLDSTVGFYGYTF.